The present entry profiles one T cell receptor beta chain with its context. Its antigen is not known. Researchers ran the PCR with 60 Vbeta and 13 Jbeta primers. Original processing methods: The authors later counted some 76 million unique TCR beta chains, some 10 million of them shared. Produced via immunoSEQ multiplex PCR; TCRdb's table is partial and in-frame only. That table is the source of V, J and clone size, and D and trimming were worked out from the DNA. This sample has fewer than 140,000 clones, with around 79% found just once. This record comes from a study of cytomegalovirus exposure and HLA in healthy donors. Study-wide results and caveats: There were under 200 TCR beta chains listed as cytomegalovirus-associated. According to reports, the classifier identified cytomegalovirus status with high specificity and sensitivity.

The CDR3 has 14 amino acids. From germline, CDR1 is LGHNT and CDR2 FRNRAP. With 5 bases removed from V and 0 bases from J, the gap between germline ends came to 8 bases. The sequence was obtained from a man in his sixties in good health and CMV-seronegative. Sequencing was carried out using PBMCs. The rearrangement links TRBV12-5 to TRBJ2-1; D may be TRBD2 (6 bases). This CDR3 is CASGRGNSYNEQFF. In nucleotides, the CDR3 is TGTGCTAGTGGTCGGGGGAACTCCTACAATGAGCAGTTCTTC.